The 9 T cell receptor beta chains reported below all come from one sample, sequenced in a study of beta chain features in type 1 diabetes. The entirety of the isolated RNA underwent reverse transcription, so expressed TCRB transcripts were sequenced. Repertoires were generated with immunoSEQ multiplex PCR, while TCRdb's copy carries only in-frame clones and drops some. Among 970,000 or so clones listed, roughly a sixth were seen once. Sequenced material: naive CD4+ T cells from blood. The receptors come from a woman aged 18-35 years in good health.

CDR3 protein: CASSMTSLIAKNIQYF. CDR3 sequence (DNA): TGTGCCAGCTCTATGACTAGTTTAATAGCCAAAAACATTCAGTACTTC. This chain uses TRBV18 with TRBJ2-4, with a weak D call TRBD2 (6 bases). The CDR3 consists of 16 residues. The germline V gene has CDR1 KGHSH and CDR2 LQKENI. The V end was cut by 6 bases, the J end by 0 bases, with 15 bases between.

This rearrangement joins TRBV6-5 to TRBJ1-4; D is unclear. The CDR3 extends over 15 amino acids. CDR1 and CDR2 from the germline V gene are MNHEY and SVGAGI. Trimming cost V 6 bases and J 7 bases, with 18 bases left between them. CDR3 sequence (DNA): TGTGCCAGCAGCCCAACGGGTTTTCTGAGTGAAAAACTGTTTTTT. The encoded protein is CASSPTGFLSEKLFF.

This CDR3 reads CASSSTSIEGGFF. Here the CDR3 DNA reads TGTGCCAGCAGCTCGACTAGTATCGAGGGCGGGTTCTTC. This chain links TRBV7-9 with TRBJ2-1; TRBD2 is a possible D gene (6 bases). The germline gives CDR1 SEHNR, CDR2 FQNEAQ (reference sequence). V gave up 4 bases and J gave up 15 bases, with 19 bases separating them. This CDR3 spans 13 amino acids. The full variable domain, its missing parts supplied by reference TRBV7-9 and TRBJ2-1, is DTGVSQNPRHKITKRGQNVTFRCDPISEHNRLYWYRQTLGQGPEFLTYFQNEAQLEKSRLLSDRFSAERPKGSFSTLEIQRTEQGDSAMYLCASSSTSIEGGFFGPGTRLTVL.

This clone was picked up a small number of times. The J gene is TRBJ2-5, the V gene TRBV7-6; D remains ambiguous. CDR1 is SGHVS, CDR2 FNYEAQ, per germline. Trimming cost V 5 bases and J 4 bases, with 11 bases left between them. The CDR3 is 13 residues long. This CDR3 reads CASSHRMLETQYF. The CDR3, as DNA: TGTGCCAGCAGCCATCGGATGTTAGAGACCCAGTACTTC.

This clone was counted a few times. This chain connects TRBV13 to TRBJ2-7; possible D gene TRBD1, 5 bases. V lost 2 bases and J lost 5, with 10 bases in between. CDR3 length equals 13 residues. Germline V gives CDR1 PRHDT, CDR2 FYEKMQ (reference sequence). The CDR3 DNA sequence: TGTGCCAGCAGCTTAAACAGGTTGAACGAGCAGTACTTC. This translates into CASSLNRLNEQYF.

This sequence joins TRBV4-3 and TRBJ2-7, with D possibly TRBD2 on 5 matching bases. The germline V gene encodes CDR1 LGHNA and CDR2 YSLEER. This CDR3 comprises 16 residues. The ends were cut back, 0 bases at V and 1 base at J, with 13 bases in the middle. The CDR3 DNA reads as TGCGCCAGCAGCCAAGATTTGTGGGAGCTTTCCTACGAGCAGTACTTC. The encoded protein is CASSQDLWELSYEQYF.

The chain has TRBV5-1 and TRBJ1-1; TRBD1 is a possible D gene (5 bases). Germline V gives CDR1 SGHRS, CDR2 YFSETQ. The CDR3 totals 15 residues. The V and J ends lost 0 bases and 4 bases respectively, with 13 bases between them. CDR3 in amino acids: CASSLVGGVGTEAFF. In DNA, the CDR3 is TGCGCCAGCAGCTTGGTCGGGGGTGTAGGCACTGAAGCTTTCTTT.

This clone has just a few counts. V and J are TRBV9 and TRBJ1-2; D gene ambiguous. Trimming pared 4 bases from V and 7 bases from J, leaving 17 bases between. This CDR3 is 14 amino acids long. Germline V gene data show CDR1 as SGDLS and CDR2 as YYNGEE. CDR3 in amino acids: CASSPPAGQRGYTF. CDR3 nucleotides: TGTGCCAGCAGCCCCCCCGCAGGTCAGCGTGGCTACACCTTC.

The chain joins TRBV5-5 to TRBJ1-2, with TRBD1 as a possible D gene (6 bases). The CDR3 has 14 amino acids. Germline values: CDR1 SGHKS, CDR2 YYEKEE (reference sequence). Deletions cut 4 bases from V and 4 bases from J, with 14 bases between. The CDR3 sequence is CASSIPGVVYGYTF. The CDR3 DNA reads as TGTGCCAGCAGCATTCCAGGGGTGGTCTATGGCTACACCTTC.